What follows are 14 T cell receptor beta chains derived from one specimen sequenced in a study of blood T cell repertoires in COVID-19. Some clones are missing from TCRdb's copy, which holds only in-frame ones; the method was immunoSEQ multiplex PCR. The profile covers approximately 200,000 clones, with about nine tenths appearing a single time and 1.2% taken by the ten largest. Sequenced input: PBMCs or T cells enriched from blood (not recorded which). These receptor sequences come from a man younger than 45 who had recovered from COVID-19.

The chain is built from TRBV7-2 and TRBJ1-2, with D unresolved. V lost 2 bases and J lost 2, with 12 bases in between. The CDR3 covers 15 residues. From germline, CDR1 is SGHTA and CDR2 FQGNSA. The CDR3 nucleotides are TGTGCCAGCAGCTTATGGTCAGGCGGGAACTATGGCTACACCTTC. Translation: CASSLWSGGNYGYTF. Supplemented by reference TRBV7-2 and TRBJ1-2, the full variable domain reads GAGVSQSPSNKVTEKGKDVELRCDPISGHTALYWYRQSLGQGLEFLIYFQGNSAPDKSGLPSDRFSAERTGGSVSTLTIQRTQQEDSAVYLCASSLWSGGNYGYTFGSGTRLTVV.

The V gene is TRBV10-3, the J gene TRBJ2-5, with TRBD2 matching 10 bases. V was pared by 7 bases and J by 5 bases, with 10 bases of the junction left unmatched. Germline CDR1 and CDR2: ENHRY and SYGVKD. CDR3 length equals 15 residues. In DNA, the CDR3 is TGTGCCATCATGGCGGCTAGCGGGAGATTGGAGACCCAGTACTTC. It encodes CAIMAASGRLETQYF.

This chain links TRBV19 with TRBJ2-2; D uncertain. V lost 7 bases to trimming and J lost 6 bases, with 9 bases between them. This CDR3 contains 12 residues. CDR1 and CDR2 from the germline V gene are LNHDA and SQIVND (reference sequence). CDR3 loop: CASIARPGELFF. CDR3 DNA: TGTGCCAGTATTGCCAGGCCCGGGGAGCTGTTTTTT.

The rearrangement links TRBV3-1 (or the pseudogene TRBV3-2) to TRBJ1-3; D uncertain. V dropped 0 bases and J dropped 4 bases, with 10 bases sitting between them. The CDR3 runs 15 residues. Germline lookup yields CDR1 LGHDT and CDR2 YNNKEL (reference sequence). The CDR3 region is CASSQEARLGNTIYF. Here the CDR3 DNA reads TGTGCCAGCAGCCAAGAGGCCAGGCTCGGAAACACCATATATTTT.

The rearrangement uses TRBV5-4 and TRBJ2-2; D unclear. V was shortened by 0 bases and J by 6 bases, with 3 bases between the two germline ends. This CDR3 is built from 12 residues. CDR1 and CDR2 (germline): SGHNT, YYREEE (reference sequence). The CDR3, as DNA: TGTGCCAGCAGCTTGGTATCCGGGGAGCTGTTTTTT. Residues: CASSLVSGELFF.

This clone was seen just once. The rearrangement joins TRBV24-1 to TRBJ1-4, with TRBD1 identical over 8 bases. Germline CDR1 is KGHDR and CDR2 is SFDVKD. V gave up 3 bases and J gave up 10 bases; unmatched junction bases: 12. This CDR3 is 16 amino acids long. CDR3 sequence reads: CATSDPQEQGEGKLFF. CDR3 nucleotide sequence: TGTGCCACCAGTGATCCACAGGAACAGGGGGAAGGAAAACTGTTTTTT.

V is TRBV19 and J is TRBJ2-7; D remains unclear. The CDR3 contains 14 residues. V was pared by 3 bases and J by 3 bases, with 12 bases between. CDR1 LNHDA and CDR2 SQIVND come from the germline V gene (reference sequence). CDR3 in DNA: TGTGCCAGTAGTATTATCCAGGTATACTACGAGCAGTACTTC. Translation gives CASSIIQVYYEQYF.

The chain couples TRBV10-3 to TRBJ1-1; perhaps TRBD1 as D (5 bases). The CDR3 loop spans 15 amino acids. Germline-derived CDR1 and CDR2 are ENHRY and SYGVKD. The V and J ends lost 4 bases and 5 bases respectively, with 17 bases between them. The CDR3 region is CAISAGVPGGTEAFF. The DNA for the CDR3 is TGTGCCATCAGTGCGGGGGTTCCGGGAGGTACTGAAGCTTTCTTT.

The chain uses TRBV15 and TRBJ1-5; 9 positions match TRBD1. The CDR3 is 16 residues long. CDR1 LNHNV and CDR2 YYDKDF come from the germline V gene (reference sequence). With 5 bases clipped from V and 1 base from J, the junction kept 6 bases outside the gene matches. DNA of the CDR3: TGTGCCACCAGCCCAGGGACAGGGACCAGCAATCAGCCCCAGCATTTT. It encodes CATSPGTGTSNQPQHF.

This sequence joins TRBV25-1 and TRBJ1-5; possible D gene TRBD1, 6 bases. Germline lookup yields CDR1 MGHDK and CDR2 SYGVNS. The CDR3 extends over 14 amino acids. The V end was cut by 6 bases, the J end by 5 bases, with 14 bases between. DNA for the CDR3: TGTGCCAGCAGGGGGGAGGGGGTCTATCAGCCCCAGCATTTT. Translating gives CASRGEGVYQPQHF.

The rearrangement links TRBV5-5 to TRBJ2-5; unclear D gene. Germline V CDR1 and CDR2: SGHKS, YYEKEE (reference sequence). V dropped 0 bases and J dropped 2 bases, with 8 bases sitting between them. This CDR3 has 14 amino acids. CDR3 in DNA: TGTGCCAGCAGCTTGGTGCCAGGACAAGAGACCCAGTACTTC. It encodes CASSLVPGQETQYF.

This chain uses TRBV10-3 with TRBJ2-3, with a tentative D call TRBD2 (6 bases). Germline V gene lookup returns CDR1 ENHRY and CDR2 SYGVKD. The CDR3 is 15 amino acids. Trimming stripped 2 bases from V and 6 bases from J, with 15 bases between. Here the CDR3 reads CAISEGGSNSDTQYF. CDR3 bases: TGTGCCATCAGTGAGGGGGGGTCCAACTCCGATACGCAGTATTTT.

This chain connects TRBV27 to TRBJ2-1; 11 bases line up with TRBD2. In germline, CDR1 is MNHEY, CDR2 SMNVEV (reference sequence). The CDR3 covers 15 residues. V dropped 8 bases and J dropped 4; count of bases not matched to a gene: 7. CDR3: CASRLGTSGYNEQFF. In DNA, the CDR3 is TGTGCCAGCCGCCTAGGGACTAGCGGATACAATGAGCAGTTCTTC.

This clone was detected a few times. The V call is TRBV2, the J call TRBJ1-1; D possibly corresponds to TRBD1 (5 bases). The CDR3 has 11 residues. Germline CDR1 and CDR2: SNHLY and FYNNEI. Trimming took 8 bases from V and 1 from J, leaving 5 bases between them. CDR3 residues: CASQGNTEAFF. The DNA of the CDR3 is TGTGCCAGCCAGGGGAACACTGAAGCTTTCTTT.